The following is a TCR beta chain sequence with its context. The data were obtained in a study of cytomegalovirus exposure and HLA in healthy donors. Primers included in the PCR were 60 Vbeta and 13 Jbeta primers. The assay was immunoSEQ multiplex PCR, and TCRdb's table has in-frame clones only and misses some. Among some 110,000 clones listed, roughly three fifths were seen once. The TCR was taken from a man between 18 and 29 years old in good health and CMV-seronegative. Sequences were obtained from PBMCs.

The CDR3 loop is CASSTGPRGSQYF. The CDR3 region has the DNA TGTGCCAGCAGCACGGGACCGCGGGGTTCGCAGTATTTT. The genes are TRBV5-4 and TRBJ2-3, with D perhaps matching TRBD2 (6 bases). The CDR3 is 13 amino acids. V was cut by 4 bases and J by 10 bases, with 16 bases left in between. Germline lookup yields CDR1 SGHNT and CDR2 YYREEE (reference sequence).